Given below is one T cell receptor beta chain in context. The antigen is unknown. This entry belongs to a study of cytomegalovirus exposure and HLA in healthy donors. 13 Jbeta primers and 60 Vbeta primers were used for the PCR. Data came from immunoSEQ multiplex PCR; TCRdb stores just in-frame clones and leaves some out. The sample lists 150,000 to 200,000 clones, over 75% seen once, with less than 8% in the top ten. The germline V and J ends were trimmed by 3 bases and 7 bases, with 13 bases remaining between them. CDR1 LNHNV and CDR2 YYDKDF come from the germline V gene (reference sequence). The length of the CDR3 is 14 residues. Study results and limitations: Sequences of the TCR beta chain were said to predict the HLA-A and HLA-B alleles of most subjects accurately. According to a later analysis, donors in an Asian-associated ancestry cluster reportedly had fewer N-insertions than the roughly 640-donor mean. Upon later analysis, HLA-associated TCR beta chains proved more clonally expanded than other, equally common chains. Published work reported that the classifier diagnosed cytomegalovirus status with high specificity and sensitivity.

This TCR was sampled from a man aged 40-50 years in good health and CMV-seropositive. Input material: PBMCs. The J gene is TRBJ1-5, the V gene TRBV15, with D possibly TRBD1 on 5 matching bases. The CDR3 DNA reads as TGTGCCACCAGCAGCCGAAGGGGTGGCCAGCCCCAGCATTTT. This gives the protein CATSSRRGGQPQHF.